Below, one T cell receptor (beta chain) is given with its context. Its antigen is undetermined. These data are taken from a study of OX40 agonist ivuxolimab in advanced cancers. Study overall: Anti-PD-1, anti-PD-L1 or anti-CTLA-4 therapy given earlier was allowed, and roughly 40% had some.

From germline, CDR1 is SQVTM and CDR2 ANQGSEA. CDR3 length equals 15 residues. The germline V and J ends were trimmed by 5 bases and 3 bases, with 19 bases remaining between them. Regarding the study as a whole: The authors did not determine the antigen specificity of the expanded peripheral T cells. Some of the lowest clonal expansion was seen in partial responders at 0.1-3.0 mg/kg. Expanded clones tended on average to be more numerous among CD8+ T cells than CD4+.

Profiled with immunoSEQ multiplex PCR; TCRdb holds only in-frame clones, not every one. The table includes about 80,000 clones, 85% to 90% detected once. The source was CD4+ or CD8+ T cells sorted from blood, collected in a trial of the OX40 agonist ivuxolimab. This TCR was recovered from an adult with an advanced solid tumor such as melanoma, head and neck, liver or kidney cancer. The chain links TRBV29-1 to TRBJ2-5; TRBD1 is a possible D gene (6 bases). CDR3 coding DNA: TGCAGCGTTCAACAGGTGGGAGAGGGGGAAGAGACCCAGTACTTC. Amino acids: CSVQQVGEGEETQYF.